Presented here are 24 T cell receptor beta chains from one specimen sequenced in a study of cytomegalovirus exposure and HLA in healthy donors. Profiled with immunoSEQ multiplex PCR; TCRdb holds only in-frame clones, not every one. The profile shows 150,000 to 200,000 clones, around nine tenths of them singletons. Material for sequencing was PBMCs. The receptors originated from a young man in good health and CMV-seropositive.

This clone was detected once. This sequence joins TRBV5-1 and TRBJ1-3, with unresolved D. Trimming cost V 0 bases and J 0 bases, with 10 bases left between them. CDR3 size: 16 residues. From germline, CDR1 is SGHRS and CDR2 YFSETQ. CDR3 sequence reads: CASSLGRQDSGNTIYF. CDR3 in DNA: TGCGCCAGCAGCTTGGGTCGTCAGGACTCTGGAAACACCATATATTTT.

This sequence joins TRBV5-6 and TRBJ2-7, with TRBD2 as a possible D gene (6 bases). Germline loops: CDR1 SGHDT, CDR2 YYEEEE. V was cut by 4 bases and J by 0 bases, with 17 bases left in between. This CDR3 spans 16 amino acids. In DNA form, the CDR3 reads TGTGCCAGCAGCCCCTGGAGGGGTATGCGCTCCTACGAGCAGTACTTC. Protein: CASSPWRGMRSYEQYF.

The chain has TRBV6-1 and TRBJ2-2; no reliable D call. V lost 4 bases, J lost 1 base, and 13 bases lay in between. This CDR3 contains 16 residues. Per germline, CDR1 MNHNS and CDR2 SASEGT. This chain's CDR3 is CASSGRRVWNTGELFF. CDR3 coding DNA: TGTGCCAGCAGTGGTCGTAGGGTTTGGAACACCGGGGAGCTGTTTTTT.

This chain joins TRBV7-2 and TRBJ2-1, with D perhaps TRBD2 (6 bases). The length of the CDR3 is 13 residues. V lost 8 bases and J lost 4, with 12 bases in between. Per the germline V gene, CDR1 is SGHTA and CDR2 is FQGNSA. CDR3 amino acids: CASREAGYNEQFF. The CDR3 DNA reads TGTGCCAGCCGTGAGGCGGGGTACAATGAGCAGTTCTTC.

J is TRBJ1-2 and V is TRBV11-1; D may be TRBD1 (5 bases). This CDR3 is 14 amino acids long. The V gene lost 4 bases and the J gene lost 14 bases, with 23 bases spanning the gap. CDR1 and CDR2 (germline): SGHAT, FQDESV (reference sequence). The CDR3 protein is CASSSSPGTGTRTF. The CDR3 DNA is TGTGCCAGCAGCTCGAGTCCCGGGACGGGAACGAGGACCTTC.

The J gene is TRBJ1-5, the V gene TRBV4-1, with D hard to call. CDR1 and CDR2 (germline): MGHRA, YSYEKL. Trimming cost V 1 base and J 4 bases, with 5 bases left between them. This CDR3 region has 13 residues. CDR3 nucleotides: TGCGCCAGCAGCCAAGGCAGTAATCAGCCCCAGCATTTT. Its protein product is CASSQGSNQPQHF.

The V call is TRBV5-6, the J call TRBJ1-3; 8 bases line up with TRBD1. There are 14 residues in the CDR3. Germline V CDR1 and CDR2: SGHDT, YYEEEE. V was pared by 5 bases and J by 4 bases, with 5 bases of the junction left unmatched. The CDR3 spells CASSHRDRGNTIYF. The CDR3 region has the DNA TGTGCCAGCAGTCACCGGGACAGGGGAAACACCATATATTTT.

The chain employs TRBV28 and TRBJ2-7; D might be TRBD1 or TRBD2, each matching 5 bases. This CDR3 has 15 residues. V was cut by 3 bases and J by 2 bases, with 14 bases left in between. Germline CDR1 MDHEN, CDR2 SYDVKM. This chain's CDR3 is CASSLEAGSPYEQYF. CDR3 DNA sequence: TGTGCCAGCAGTTTGGAGGCAGGGAGTCCCTACGAGCAGTACTTC.

V gene TRBV6-5 combines with J gene TRBJ2-1; no reliable D call. From germline, CDR1 is MNHEY and CDR2 SVGAGI. Trimming shortened V by 4 bases and J by 6 bases, and 19 bases separated the two germline ends. The CDR3 totals 16 residues. CDR3 in amino acids: CASSSATVPSPNEQFF. For the CDR3, the DNA is TGTGCCAGCAGTTCCGCGACTGTTCCGTCCCCCAATGAGCAGTTCTTC.

The rearrangement links TRBV30 to TRBJ1-4; perhaps TRBD1 as D (5 bases). Trimming took 5 bases from V and 5 from J, leaving 15 bases between them. Germline CDR1 and CDR2: GTSNPN and SVGIG (reference sequence). CDR3 length equals 14 residues. The CDR3 DNA is TGTGCCTGGGGACCGGGACTCCGGAATGAAAAACTGTTTTTT. Translation gives CAWGPGLRNEKLFF.

The chain joins TRBV10-3 to TRBJ1-2, with 11 bases lining up with TRBD1. This CDR3 has 13 amino acids. With 4 bases clipped from V and 8 bases from J, the junction kept 3 bases outside the gene matches. Germline CDR1 ENHRY, CDR2 SYGVKD. DNA for the CDR3: TGTGCCATCAGTGGGGGACAGGGGGAAGGCTACACCTTC. Translating gives CAISGGQGEGYTF.

To note about this clone: The germline gene is not matched at one end of the junction; a read error may be the cause. The chain is built from TRBV27 and TRBJ2-7; TRBD2 might be the D (5 bases). Per germline, CDR1 MNHEY and CDR2 SMNVEV (reference sequence). This CDR3 contains 14 residues. CDR3 in DNA: TGTGCCAGCAGTATATCCCTAGCTGCCTACGAGCAGTACTTC. Its translation is CASSISLAAYEQYF.

The gene calls are TRBV9 and TRBJ2-2; TRBD1 might be the D (6 bases). The germline V gene has CDR1 SGDLS and CDR2 YYNGEE. V lost 3 bases and J 6 bases, leaving 9 bases between the germline ends. The length of the CDR3 is 13 residues. CDR3 in DNA: TGTGCCAGCAGCGCGGGACAATCCGGGGAGCTGTTTTTT. Residues: CASSAGQSGELFF.

This clone was recorded only once. This sequence joins TRBV5-1 and TRBJ2-1; D is perhaps TRBD1 or TRBD2 (5 bases each). Germline V gene sequence: CDR1 SGHRS, CDR2 YFSETQ. Trimming cost V 0 bases and J 0 bases, with 22 bases left between them. The CDR3 sequence is 20 residues long. CDR3 residues: CASSLVLGAASPGSYNEQFF. CDR3 coding DNA: TGCGCCAGCAGCTTGGTCCTAGGGGCAGCTAGCCCAGGCTCCTACAATGAGCAGTTCTTC.

This clone was observed a handful of times. The V and J genes are TRBV2 and TRBJ2-4; 10 bases match TRBD1. Germline lookup yields CDR1 SNHLY and CDR2 FYNNEI. The V gene end was trimmed by 6 bases and the J gene end by 7 bases; junction bases not matched to a gene: 15. This CDR3 region has 17 residues. CDR3 region: CASRGQGNRDPRNIQYF. For the CDR3, the DNA is TGTGCCAGCAGGGGACAGGGGAATCGAGATCCTAGGAACATTCAGTACTTC.

The chain joins TRBV25-1 to TRBJ1-1; D is perhaps TRBD1 (6 bases). The CDR3 loop spans 15 amino acids. Germline-derived CDR1 and CDR2 are MGHDK and SYGVNS. V dropped 0 bases and J dropped 1 base, with 9 bases sitting between them. CDR3 coding DNA: TGTGCCAGCAGTGAATATAGGGGGGGGAACACTGAAGCTTTCTTT. Translated: CASSEYRGGNTEAFF.

The chain has TRBV5-1 and TRBJ2-5; TRBD2 agrees at 7 bases. CDR1 and CDR2 from the germline V gene are SGHRS and YFSETQ. The CDR3 length is 15 residues. The J segment lost 2 bases and the V segment lost 2 bases, leaving 6 bases of the junction unmatched. For the CDR3, the DNA is TGCGCCAGCAGCTTAGGGCCTAGCGGACAAGAGACCCAGTACTTC. Protein product: CASSLGPSGQETQYF.

The chain recombines TRBV6-1 with TRBJ2-7, with D possibly being TRBD1 (5 bases). Trimming removed 0 bases from V and 7 bases from J, with 13 bases in between. This CDR3 is built from 14 residues. Germline V lookup: CDR1 MNHNS, CDR2 SASEGT. CDR3 in amino acids: CASSEAWTRKEQYF. The CDR3 DNA follows: TGTGCCAGCAGTGAAGCCTGGACACGAAAGGAGCAGTACTTC.

The genes are TRBV7-2 and TRBJ2-7; D might be TRBD1 (6 bases). Looked up from germline, CDR1 is SGHTA and CDR2 is FQGNSA. This CDR3 spans 15 amino acids. Trimming cost V 1 base and J 0 bases, with 10 bases left between them. This CDR3 reads CASSLEGGLSYEQYF. As DNA, the CDR3 is TGTGCCAGCAGCTTAGAAGGGGGTCTCTCCTACGAGCAGTACTTC.

The rearrangement links TRBV28 to TRBJ1-1; D not certain. CDR1 and CDR2 (germline): MDHEN, SYDVKM. The ends were cut back, 5 bases at V and 1 base at J, with 8 bases in the middle. This CDR3 is 13 amino acids long. Here the CDR3 reads CASSPQRNTEAFF. The CDR3 nucleotides are TGTGCCAGCAGTCCCCAGCGGAACACTGAAGCTTTCTTT.

CDR3 sequence reads: CASSVEGGTSSYEQYF. In nucleotides, the CDR3 is TGTGCCAGCAGCGTAGAAGGGGGCACAAGCTCCTACGAGCAGTACTTC. J is TRBJ2-7 and V is TRBV9; 7 bases fit TRBD1. CDR3 length equals 16 residues. Trimming took 0 bases from V and 0 from J; bases not matched to a gene: 6. Germline loops: CDR1 SGDLS, CDR2 YYNGEE.

This clone was detected only once. J is TRBJ1-4 and V is TRBV27; D not resolved. The CDR3 has 13 residues. V was shortened by 3 bases and J by 8 bases, with 10 bases between the two germline ends. Germline assignment: CDR1 MNHEY and CDR2 SMNVEV (reference sequence). DNA of the CDR3: TGTGCCAGCAGTTTCTCGGCGGGGGAAAAACTGTTTTTT. It codes for CASSFSAGEKLFF.

J is TRBJ2-5 and V is TRBV5-1; 9 bases align to TRBD1. Germline V lookup: CDR1 SGHRS, CDR2 YFSETQ. After removal of 4 bases from V and 3 bases from J, the junction contained 7 bases not matched to a gene. This CDR3 contains 15 residues. The CDR3 DNA sequence: TGCGCCAGCAGCCGAATCCGGGACAGGGAAGAGACCCAGTACTTC. Translating it yields CASSRIRDREETQYF.

The J gene is TRBJ2-1, the V gene TRBV2; TRBD2 aligns across 9 bases. In germline, CDR1 is SNHLY, CDR2 FYNNEI. The CDR3 runs 15 residues. The J segment lost 6 bases and the V segment lost 6 bases, leaving 9 bases of the junction unmatched. CDR3: CASSGQAGGFNEQFF. DNA of the CDR3: TGTGCCAGCAGCGGGCAAGCGGGAGGCTTCAATGAGCAGTTCTTC.